One sample yielded the 20 T cell receptor beta chains listed below, sequenced in a study of T cell repertoires in cytomegalovirus infection. Their antigen targets remain unknown. TCRdb ran MiXCR on the reads and lists one entry per CDR3 protein. The sample lists fewer than 950,000 distinct CDR3 sequences; less than 35% were seen once. Sequenced here: cultured CD8+ T cells from PBMCs, sampled from culture after CMV antigen stimulation. The receptors stem from a human donor in good health (CMV status not recorded). Some clones in this sample may be carry-over from other donors' samples.

The chain links TRBV5-6 to TRBJ2-7; 8 nucleotides agree with TRBD2. Germline V lookup: CDR1 SGHDT, CDR2 YYEEEE. Trimming removed 0 bases from V and 7 bases from J; junction bases left unmatched: 6. The CDR3 consists of 14 residues. The CDR3 reads CASSLAGGVEEQYV. CDR3 coding DNA: TGTGCCAGCAGCTTGGCCGGGGGGGTAGAGGAGCAGTACGTC.

The genes are TRBV19 and TRBJ1-5; D is perhaps TRBD1 (5 bases). The germline gives CDR1 LNHDA, CDR2 SQIVND (reference sequence). The CDR3 covers 14 residues. The V gene lost 6 bases and the J gene lost 5 bases, with 14 bases spanning the gap. In DNA form, the CDR3 reads TGTGCCAGTAGCTTGGGGGACCCCCATCAGCCCCAGCATTTT. Protein product: CASSLGDPHQPQHF. Variable domain in full (rest from reference TRBV19 and TRBJ1-5): DGGITQSPKYLFRKEGQNVTLSCEQNLNHDAMYWYRQDPGQGLRLIYYSQIVNDFQKGDIAEGYSVSREKKESFPLTVTSAQKNPTAFYLCASSLGDPHQPQHFGDGTRLSIL.

The chain uses TRBV6-5 and TRBJ1-1; 8 bases map to TRBD1. Germline V CDR1 and CDR2: MNHEY, SVGAGI. The CDR3 runs 18 residues. V was clipped by 0 bases and J by 4 bases; unmatched bases: 13. Here the CDR3 DNA reads TGTGCCAGCAGTTACTCCCGACAGGGGAGCGGAGTGGGCACTGAAGCTTTCTTT. This codes for CASSYSRQGSGVGTEAFF.

This chain links TRBV6-5 with TRBJ2-7; D not resolved. Trimming left V 7 bases short and J 4 bases short, with 14 bases between. This CDR3 has 13 amino acids. From germline, CDR1 is MNHEY and CDR2 SVGAGI. CDR3 region: CASIDRARYEQYF. CDR3 sequence (DNA): TGTGCCAGCATTGACCGGGCTAGGTACGAGCAGTACTTC.

This clonotype was found a few times. The V and J genes are TRBV12-3 or TRBV12-4 and TRBJ1-5; D is ambiguous. The V end lost 7 bases, the J end lost 5 bases, and 15 bases lay between the germline ends. CDR3 length: 14 amino acids. In DNA form, the CDR3 reads TGTGCCAGCACAACCGAGGGCTACGATCAGCCCCAGCATTTT. Translating gives CASTTEGYDQPQHF.

On this clonotype itself: With a much larger clone just one base away, this may be a read error. This chain connects TRBV6-6 to TRBJ1-5; D is unclear. This CDR3 is 16 amino acids long. Per the germline V gene, CDR1 is MNHNY and CDR2 is SVGAGI (reference sequence). The CDR3 region has the DNA TGTGCCAACAGTGACCCAAGACGGTATAGCAATCAGCCCCAGCATTTT. It translates to CANSDPRRYSNQPQHF.

This clonotype was seen only a few times. The chain links TRBV4-1 to TRBJ1-6; 7 nucleotides match TRBD1. The CDR3 extends over 15 amino acids. Trimming cost V 8 bases and J 7 bases; bases outside gene matches: 11. The germline V gene has CDR1 MGHRA and CDR2 YSYEKL. In DNA, the CDR3 is TGCGCCAGCCGGCCCAGGGGGATTCTAAATTCACCCCTCCACTTT. This translates into CASRPRGILNSPLHF.

This clonotype was detected only a few times. This chain connects TRBV6-5 to TRBJ1-2; the D gene is possibly TRBD1 (5 bases). V shed 7 bases and J shed 1 base, with 19 bases lying between them. The CDR3 length is 16 residues. Per germline, CDR1 MNHEY and CDR2 SVGAGI. The chain's CDR3 is CASTPASGRINYGYTF. The CDR3 nucleotides are TGTGCCAGCACCCCGGCCTCGGGACGAATTAACTATGGCTACACCTTC.

This chain joins TRBV27 and TRBJ2-1; D remains ambiguous. In germline, CDR1 is MNHEY, CDR2 SMNVEV (reference sequence). The CDR3 is 13 amino acids. V was cut by 5 bases and J by 4 bases, with 9 bases left in between. As DNA, the CDR3 is TGTGCCAGCAGTACGGACGAGTACAATGAGCAGTTCTTC. This translates into CASSTDEYNEQFF.

This chain joins TRBV3-1 and TRBJ1-6; D unclear. Trimming took 3 bases from V and 2 from J, leaving 8 bases between them. The length of the CDR3 is 15 residues. Per germline, CDR1 LGHDT and CDR2 YNNKEL (reference sequence). The CDR3 sequence: CASSHSMPYNSPLHF. As DNA, the CDR3 is TGTGCCAGCAGCCATTCGATGCCCTATAATTCACCCCTCCACTTT.

This clonotype was found a few times. This chain uses TRBV6-6 with TRBJ2-7; D is unclear. The germline CDR1 and CDR2 sequences are MNHNY and SVGAGI (reference sequence). V dropped 0 bases and J dropped 2 bases, with 8 bases sitting between them. CDR3 length: 14 amino acids. In DNA form, the CDR3 reads TGTGCCAGCAGTTACTCGACGCAGACCTACGAGCAGTACGTC. Its protein is CASSYSTQTYEQYV.

There are many counts of this clonotype. The CDR3: CASSSFNWDRYSGANVLTF. CDR3 DNA: TGTGCCAGCAGCTCTTTTAATTGGGACAGGTACTCTGGGGCCAACGTCCTGACTTTC. V is TRBV11-2 and J is TRBJ2-6, with TRBD1 identical over 8 bases. J was trimmed by 0 bases and V by 4 bases; bases with no gene match: 11. The length of the CDR3 is 19 residues. Germline V gene lookup returns CDR1 SGHAT and CDR2 FQNNGV.

The rearrangement uses TRBV4-1 and TRBJ2-1; TRBD2 is a possible D gene (6 bases). The CDR3 length is 16 residues. V lost 4 bases and J lost 0, with 13 bases in between. Germline assignment: CDR1 MGHRA and CDR2 YSYEKL. CDR3 protein: CASSLNSGVSYNEQFF. For the CDR3, the DNA is TGCGCCAGCAGCCTAAACTCGGGGGTCTCCTACAATGAGCAGTTCTTC.

Many counts were recorded for this clonotype. The chain joins TRBV7-8 to TRBJ2-6; D gene unclear. There are 15 residues in the CDR3. V dropped 5 bases and J dropped 1 base, with 9 bases sitting between them. CDR1 and CDR2 from the germline V gene are SGHVS and FQNEAQ. CDR3 DNA: TGTGCCAGCAGCCTTACCCCATCTGGGGCCAACGTCCTGACTTTC. Protein sequence: CASSLTPSGANVLTF.

The chain is built from TRBV27 and TRBJ2-1, with 9 bases lining up with TRBD2. CDR1 and CDR2 (germline): MNHEY, SMNVEV (reference sequence). The CDR3 contains 15 residues. J was trimmed by 8 bases and V by 2 bases; bases with no gene match: 7. CDR3 sequence (DNA): TGTGCCAGCAGTTTAGCTAGCGGGGCCTGGGATGAGCAGTTCTTC. It yields the protein CASSLASGAWDEQFF.

V usage is TRBV2 and J usage is TRBJ2-7, with 11 positions matching TRBD1. The CDR3 is 14 amino acids. V trimming: 6 bases; J trimming: 5 bases; junction bases outside the gene matches: 6. Germline CDR1 is SNHLY and CDR2 is FYNNEI. CDR3 loop: CASRGQGAKDEQYV. CDR3 coding DNA: TGTGCCAGCAGAGGACAGGGGGCAAAGGACGAGCAGTACGTC.

This clonotype was seen more than once but under ten times. The J gene is TRBJ2-1, the V gene TRBV5-6; TRBD2 is a possible D gene (6 bases). The V gene lost 3 bases and the J gene lost 6 bases, with 10 bases spanning the gap. The V gene's germline CDR1 is SGHDT and CDR2 YYEEEE. This CDR3 has 13 amino acids. The CDR3 DNA is TGTGCCAGCAGCTCACGGGGGTTCAATGAGCAGTTCTTC. It translates to CASSSRGFNEQFF.

The V call is TRBV6-1, the J call TRBJ2-3; a weak D match, TRBD2 (6 bases). CDR1 is MNHNS and CDR2 is SASEGT in the germline V gene. This CDR3 is 15 amino acids long. The V end lost 1 base, the J end lost 2 bases, and 10 bases lay between the germline ends. CDR3 protein: CASSEGERATDTQYF. The CDR3 DNA is TGTGCCAGCAGTGAAGGGGAGCGGGCCACAGATACGCAGTATTTT.

The sample holds many counts of this clonotype. The chain recombines TRBV7-8 with TRBJ1-1, with D perhaps matching TRBD1 (5 bases). Germline V gene sequence: CDR1 SGHVS, CDR2 FQNEAQ. The CDR3 totals 13 residues. Trimming removed 5 bases from V and 5 bases from J, with 12 bases in between. In DNA form, the CDR3 reads TGTGCCAGCAGCAGTCCGGGGGGGACTGAAGCTTTCTTT. This sequence encodes CASSSPGGTEAFF.

This clonotype turned up a few times. V gene TRBV7-9 combines with J gene TRBJ2-1; maybe TRBD1 (5 bases). Germline V lookup: CDR1 SEHNR, CDR2 FQNEAQ (reference sequence). CDR3 length: 15 residues. V was clipped by 6 bases and J by 9 bases, with 21 bases between them. CDR3 coding DNA: TGTGCCAGCAGTCACGCCAGGGCGTCTGGTCGTGAGCAGTTCTTC. The encoded protein is CASSHARASGREQFF. The variable domain in full, completed from reference TRBV7-9 and TRBJ2-1, reads DTGVSQNPRHKITKRGQNVTFRCDPISEHNRLYWYRQTLGQGPEFLTYFQNEAQLEKSRLLSDRFSAERPKGSFSTLEIQRTEQGDSAMYLCASSHARASGREQFFGPGTRLTVL.